This is a list of T cell receptor beta chains from one sample in a study of graft-versus-host responses after intestinal transplantation. Method: immunoSEQ multiplex PCR; TCRdb's copy keeps in-frame clones and lacks some. The sample includes approximately 89,000 clones, 80% to 95% seen only once; the top ten take more than 15%. This material consisted of PBMCs, taken around 68 weeks after intestinal transplant. Receptors originate from a human patient who received an intestinal transplant, so some T cells may come from the graft donor. Both conserved end residues are part of each CDR3. Fields, in order: clone size, D gene, V gene, J gene, CDR3 DNA, CDR3 protein. The D gene is left open where the match is weak. A clone size is listed for some rows: how often the clone was seen (once, few, many), or a class if it is expanded.

abundance: -; d_gene: TRBD1; v_gene: TRBV11-2; j_gene: TRBJ2-7; CDR3nt: TGTGCCAGCAGCTTAGACAGGGGGCTTCTCACCGAGCAGTACTTC; CDR3aa: CASSLDRGLLTEQYF
abundance: -; d_gene: -; v_gene: TRBV9; j_gene: TRBJ1-1; CDR3nt: TGTGCCAGCAGCCGCGGGACATCGTCCCCTGAAGCTTTCTTT; CDR3aa: CASSRGTSSPEAFF
abundance: -; d_gene: -; v_gene: TRBV6-6; j_gene: TRBJ2-2; CDR3nt: TGTGCCAGCAGTTACGGGACAAGAACGAACACCGGGGAGCTGTTTTTT; CDR3aa: CASSYGTRTNTGELFF
abundance: -; d_gene: TRBD2; v_gene: TRBV5-4; j_gene: TRBJ2-1; CDR3nt: TGTGCCAGCAGCCCCGGGACTAGCGGGGGCTATGAGCAGTTCTTC; CDR3aa: CASSPGTSGGYEQFF
abundance: -; d_gene: TRBD1; v_gene: TRBV12-5; j_gene: TRBJ2-5; CDR3nt: TGTGCTAGTGGCCCCACAGGGGCCCGCAACCAAGAGACCCAGTACTTC; CDR3aa: CASGPTGARNQETQYF
abundance: -; d_gene: -; v_gene: TRBV6-5; j_gene: TRBJ2-2; CDR3nt: TGTGCCAGCACCTGGACAGCCACCGGGGAGCTGATTTTT; CDR3aa: CASTWTATGELIF
abundance: -; d_gene: TRBD1; v_gene: TRBV7-3; j_gene: TRBJ2-3; CDR3nt: TGTGCCAGCAGCCCGGACAGGGGCGCAGATACGCAGTATTTT; CDR3aa: CASSPDRGADTQYF
abundance: -; d_gene: -; v_gene: TRBV18; j_gene: TRBJ2-5; CDR3nt: TGTGCCAGCTCACCACTGTCAGGGCAGGGCCAAGAGACCCAGTACTTC; CDR3aa: CASSPLSGQGQETQYF
abundance: once; d_gene: TRBD1; v_gene: TRBV6-6; j_gene: TRBJ1-1; CDR3nt: TGTGCCAGCAGACACACGCAGGGGGCCGAGGCTTTCTTT; CDR3aa: CASRHTQGAEAFF
abundance: -; d_gene: TRBD1; v_gene: TRBV7-6; j_gene: TRBJ1-6; CDR3nt: TGTGCCAGCAGCCCACAGGGGAAGAATTCACCCCTCCACTTT; CDR3aa: CASSPQGKNSPLHF
abundance: -; d_gene: -; v_gene: TRBV5-4; j_gene: TRBJ2-1; CDR3nt: TGTGCCAGCAGCTTTGGGGGCTCCGTCTACAATGAGCAGTTCTTC; CDR3aa: CASSFGGSVYNEQFF
abundance: few; d_gene: -; v_gene: TRBV7-9; j_gene: TRBJ1-3; CDR3nt: TGTGCCAGCAGCTTAGTATCCGGCACCATATATTTT; CDR3aa: CASSLVSGTIYF
abundance: -; d_gene: TRBD1; v_gene: TRBV7-9; j_gene: TRBJ1-1; CDR3nt: TGTGCCAGCAGCTTTTCCCCCCCACGACAGGGGAGGAACACTGAAGCTTTCTTT; CDR3aa: CASSFSPPRQGRNTEAFF
abundance: -; d_gene: -; v_gene: TRBV13; j_gene: TRBJ1-4; CDR3nt: TGTGCCAGCAGCCTAGGACAGCCCGGAAAACTGTTTTTT; CDR3aa: CASSLGQPGKLFF
abundance: -; d_gene: -; v_gene: TRBV5-5; j_gene: TRBJ2-3; CDR3nt: TGTGCCAGCAGCCCCCGGACTAGCACAGATACGCAGTATTTT; CDR3aa: CASSPRTSTDTQYF
abundance: -; d_gene: -; v_gene: TRBV2; j_gene: TRBJ1-4; CDR3nt: TGTGCCAGCAGCGGACGGGTTAGTGGAGAAAAACTGTTTTTT; CDR3aa: CASSGRVSGEKLFF
abundance: -; d_gene: -; v_gene: TRBV20-1; j_gene: TRBJ1-3; CDR3nt: TGCAGTGGTTTCGGTGGAAACACCATATATTTT; CDR3aa: CSGFGGNTIYF
abundance: -; d_gene: TRBD2; v_gene: TRBV6-5; j_gene: TRBJ2-5; CDR3nt: TGTGCCAGCAGGGCGAGACTAGCTTTTGTGGAGACCCAGTACTTC; CDR3aa: CASRARLAFVETQYF
abundance: -; d_gene: TRBD1; v_gene: TRBV7-2; j_gene: TRBJ1-1; CDR3nt: TGTGCCAGCAGCCAATACAGGGGTGACACTGAAGCTTTCTTT; CDR3aa: CASSQYRGDTEAFF
abundance: -; d_gene: -; v_gene: TRBV25-1; j_gene: TRBJ2-3; CDR3nt: TGTGCCAGCAGTGAATACGGCACAGATACGCAGTATTTT; CDR3aa: CASSEYGTDTQYF
abundance: -; d_gene: -; v_gene: TRBV19; j_gene: TRBJ2-1; CDR3nt: TGTGCCAGTAGTATTTGGCAGGGTGAGAATGAGCAGTTCTTC; CDR3aa: CASSIWQGENEQFF
abundance: -; d_gene: -; v_gene: TRBV2; j_gene: TRBJ2-1; CDR3nt: TGTGCCAGCAGTGATTGGGGCGCCGGCAATGAGCAGTTCTTC; CDR3aa: CASSDWGAGNEQFF
abundance: -; d_gene: TRBD2; v_gene: TRBV7-9; j_gene: TRBJ2-5; CDR3nt: TGTGCCAGCAGCTCCCCGGGGGAGGGGTCCGAGACCCAGTACTTC; CDR3aa: CASSSPGEGSETQYF
abundance: -; d_gene: -; v_gene: TRBV10-1; j_gene: TRBJ2-2; CDR3nt: TGCGCCAGCAGTGAGTCGAAACCCATAGGGAGCCTCGGGGAGCTGTTTTTT; CDR3aa: CASSESKPIGSLGELFF
abundance: -; d_gene: -; v_gene: TRBV7-8; j_gene: TRBJ2-2; CDR3nt: TGTGCCAGCAGCTTAGGCCTCGCGCCGGGCACCGGGGAGCTGTTTTTT; CDR3aa: CASSLGLAPGTGELFF
abundance: -; d_gene: TRBD2; v_gene: TRBV7-6; j_gene: TRBJ2-5; CDR3nt: TGTGCCAGTGGGGAGGGCGGTAGGGAGCAGTACTTC; CDR3aa: CASGEGGREQYF
abundance: -; d_gene: -; v_gene: TRBV9; j_gene: TRBJ2-3; CDR3nt: TGTGCCAGCAGCGACCCACCCACAGATACGCAGTATTTT; CDR3aa: CASSDPPTDTQYF
abundance: -; d_gene: -; v_gene: TRBV19; j_gene: TRBJ2-1; CDR3nt: TGTGCCAGTAGTATCATTGGGGCAGGGAACGGTGAGCAGTTCTTC; CDR3aa: CASSIIGAGNGEQFF
abundance: -; d_gene: -; v_gene: TRBV5-1; j_gene: TRBJ2-3; CDR3nt: TGCGCCAGCAGCTTGGTTACGCCCCGCAGCACAGATACGCAGTATTTT; CDR3aa: CASSLVTPRSTDTQYF
abundance: -; d_gene: TRBD1; v_gene: TRBV6-5; j_gene: TRBJ1-2; CDR3nt: TGTGCCAGCAGTTACGGCCAAGGGGGCGGGTATGGCTACACCTTC; CDR3aa: CASSYGQGGGYGYTF
abundance: once; d_gene: TRBD1; v_gene: TRBV9; j_gene: TRBJ2-7; CDR3nt: TGTGCCAGCAGCGCCGGGACAGGTCCCCCCTACGAGCAGTACTTC; CDR3aa: CASSAGTGPPYEQYF
abundance: -; d_gene: -; v_gene: TRBV7-7; j_gene: TRBJ2-1; CDR3nt: TGTGCTAGCAGCTTAACGGGCGGTGAGCAGTTCTTC; CDR3aa: CASSLTGGEQFF
abundance: -; d_gene: TRBD1; v_gene: TRBV6-1; j_gene: TRBJ1-2; CDR3nt: TGTGCCAGCAGTGAAATCGACAGGGTGCAGTTGGATAACTATGGCTACACCTTC; CDR3aa: CASSEIDRVQLDNYGYTF
abundance: -; d_gene: -; v_gene: TRBV27; j_gene: TRBJ1-1; CDR3nt: TGTGCCAGCAGTTTACCCGGGGGCACTGAAGCTTTCTTT; CDR3aa: CASSLPGGTEAFF
abundance: -; d_gene: TRBD2; v_gene: TRBV27; j_gene: TRBJ2-7; CDR3nt: TGTGCCAGCAGTTTGTTCGCTAGCGGGGGGGTAAACTACGAGCAGTACTTC; CDR3aa: CASSLFASGGVNYEQYF
abundance: -; d_gene: -; v_gene: TRBV18; j_gene: TRBJ2-3; CDR3nt: TGTGCCAGCTCACCGATAGTCGATAACACAGATACGCAGTATTTT; CDR3aa: CASSPIVDNTDTQYF
abundance: -; d_gene: -; v_gene: TRBV2; j_gene: TRBJ1-2; CDR3nt: TGTGCCACCCCCGCTAGCTATGGCTACACCTTC; CDR3aa: CATPASYGYTF
abundance: -; d_gene: -; v_gene: TRBV5-1; j_gene: TRBJ1-1; CDR3nt: TGCGCCAGCAGCCCAGGGTCTATGAACACTGAAGCTTTCTTT; CDR3aa: CASSPGSMNTEAFF
abundance: -; d_gene: -; v_gene: TRBV10-3; j_gene: TRBJ1-2; CDR3nt: TGTGCCACCCAAAACTATGGCTACACCTTC; CDR3aa: CATQNYGYTF
abundance: -; d_gene: -; v_gene: TRBV6-1; j_gene: TRBJ1-1; CDR3nt: TGTGCCAGCAGTGAATATTCCGGCAGGAAAGCTTTCTTT; CDR3aa: CASSEYSGRKAFF
abundance: -; d_gene: -; v_gene: TRBV10-3; j_gene: TRBJ1-1; CDR3nt: TGTGCCATCATGAGGGGCAACACTGAAGCTTTCTTT; CDR3aa: CAIMRGNTEAFF
abundance: once; d_gene: -; v_gene: TRBV7-3; j_gene: TRBJ2-2; CDR3nt: TGTGCCAGCAGCTTAGTGGCCGGGCCAGGGGAGCTGTTTTTT; CDR3aa: CASSLVAGPGELFF
abundance: -; d_gene: -; v_gene: TRBV27; j_gene: TRBJ1-2; CDR3nt: TGTGCCAGCAGTTTTAGCAGGTGGGGAGCTAACTATGGCTACACCTTC; CDR3aa: CASSFSRWGANYGYTF
abundance: -; d_gene: -; v_gene: TRBV6-1; j_gene: TRBJ1-2; CDR3nt: TGTGCCAGCAGTGAAGGTTGGGGTGGGGGCTACACCTTC; CDR3aa: CASSEGWGGGYTF
abundance: -; d_gene: -; v_gene: TRBV7-2; j_gene: TRBJ2-7; CDR3nt: TGTGCCAGCACCGTGCCTGGCCCCTCCTACGAGCAGTACTTC; CDR3aa: CASTVPGPSYEQYF
abundance: -; d_gene: -; v_gene: TRBV14; j_gene: TRBJ1-3; CDR3nt: TGTGCCAGCAGCCAAGATCTGGGGCGCACCATATATTTT; CDR3aa: CASSQDLGRTIYF
abundance: -; d_gene: -; v_gene: TRBV13; j_gene: TRBJ1-2; CDR3nt: TGTGCCAGCAGCTTAGCACAGGACTATGGCTACACCTTC; CDR3aa: CASSLAQDYGYTF
abundance: few; d_gene: -; v_gene: TRBV7-9; j_gene: TRBJ2-7; CDR3nt: TGTGCCAGCAGCCCGGAGCCCTACGAGCAGTACTTC; CDR3aa: CASSPEPYEQYF
abundance: once; d_gene: -; v_gene: TRBV5-1; j_gene: TRBJ1-1; CDR3nt: TGCGCCAGCAGCTTTACAGGGATGAACACTGAAGCTTTCTTT; CDR3aa: CASSFTGMNTEAFF
abundance: once; d_gene: TRBD1; v_gene: TRBV5-1; j_gene: TRBJ1-6; CDR3nt: TGCGCCAGCAGCCCAGGACAGGGTGGGTCACCCCTCCACTTT; CDR3aa: CASSPGQGGSPLHF
abundance: -; d_gene: -; v_gene: TRBV7-8; j_gene: TRBJ2-7; CDR3nt: TGTGCCAGCAGCTCCCGGTTTGTGTACGAGCAGTACTTC; CDR3aa: CASSSRFVYEQYF
abundance: -; d_gene: TRBD2; v_gene: TRBV9; j_gene: TRBJ2-5; CDR3nt: TGTGCCAGCAGCCACCCTAGGGCGGGGGTGGGTACGGCGGAGACCCAGTACTTC; CDR3aa: CASSHPRAGVGTAETQYF
abundance: -; d_gene: TRBD1; v_gene: TRBV13; j_gene: TRBJ2-5; CDR3nt: TGTGCCAGCAGCCCAAGGGGGCATGAGACCCAGTACTTC; CDR3aa: CASSPRGHETQYF
abundance: -; d_gene: -; v_gene: TRBV7-9; j_gene: TRBJ2-6; CDR3nt: TGTGCCAGCAGCTTTGGGGCCAACGTCCTGACTTTC; CDR3aa: CASSFGANVLTF
abundance: -; d_gene: -; v_gene: TRBV5-4; j_gene: TRBJ2-3; CDR3nt: TGTGCCAGCGGACCCGGGGGGCCCGAGACAGATACGCAGTATTTT; CDR3aa: CASGPGGPETDTQYF
abundance: -; d_gene: TRBD2; v_gene: TRBV7-8; j_gene: TRBJ2-2; CDR3nt: TGTGCCAGCAGCCCGCGGGGCGGGGGGGCCACCGGGGAGCTGTTTTTT; CDR3aa: CASSPRGGGATGELFF